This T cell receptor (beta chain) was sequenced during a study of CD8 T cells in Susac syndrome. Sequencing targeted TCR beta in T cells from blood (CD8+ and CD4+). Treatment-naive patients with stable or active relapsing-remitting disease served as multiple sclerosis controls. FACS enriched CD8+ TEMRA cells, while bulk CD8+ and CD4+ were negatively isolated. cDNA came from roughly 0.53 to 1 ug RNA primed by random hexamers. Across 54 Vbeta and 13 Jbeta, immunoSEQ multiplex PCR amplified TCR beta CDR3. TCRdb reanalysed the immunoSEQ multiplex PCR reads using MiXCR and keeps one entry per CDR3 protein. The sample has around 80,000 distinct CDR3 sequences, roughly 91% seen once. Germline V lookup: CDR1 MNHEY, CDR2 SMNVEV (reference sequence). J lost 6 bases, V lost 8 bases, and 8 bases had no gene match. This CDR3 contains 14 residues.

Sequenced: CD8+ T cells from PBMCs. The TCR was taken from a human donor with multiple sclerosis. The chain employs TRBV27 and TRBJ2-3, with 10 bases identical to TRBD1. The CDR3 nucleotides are TGTGCCAGCGGTTCTGGACAGGGGGTGGATACGCAGTATTTT. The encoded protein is CASGSGQGVDTQYF.